The present entry profiles one T cell receptor beta chain with its context. Profiled with immunoSEQ multiplex PCR; TCRdb holds only in-frame clones, not every one. The sample has 30,000 or so clones, roughly 60% seen once. The data stem from a study of cytotoxic CD8 clonotypes in ibrutinib-treated CLL. Study in general: After a median of about 70 months, about 14 patients stayed remitted and roughly 12 progressed; responses had been partial in some 25 and complete in 2.

Germline lookup yields CDR1 KGHSH and CDR2 LQKENI. The V and J ends lost 0 bases and 1 base respectively, with 7 bases between them. This CDR3 contains 15 residues. This sequence originates from a human donor with chronic lymphocytic leukemia. Sequenced material: PBMCs, taken before ibrutinib treatment. This chain links TRBV18 with TRBJ2-1; perhaps TRBD2 as D (5 bases). The CDR3 coding sequence is TGTGCCAGCTCACCACCTAGCGTTTCCTACAATGAGCAGTTCTTC. Its translation: CASSPPSVSYNEQFF.